The TCR beta chain under discussion was sequenced for a study of T cells after yellow fever vaccination. Study background: With SMART-Seq v4 Ultra Low Input, the fractions containing low cell numbers were prepared.

The authors made TCR cDNA by 5'RACE template switching, adding a universal primer site and UMIs. TCRdb ran MiXCR on the 5' RACE reads and lists one entry per CDR3 protein. The table includes approximately 93,000 distinct CDR3 sequences, approximately 5.5% detected once. This clonotype was found a few times. CDR1 SGDLS and CDR2 YYNGEE come from the germline V gene. The CDR3 length is 17 residues. V gave up 4 bases and J gave up 9 bases, with 23 bases separating them. This sequence was found in a man between 18 and 29 years old who received the YFV17D yellow fever vaccine. The chain combines TRBV9 with TRBJ1-6; possible D gene TRBD1, 6 bases. Sample: CD8+ T cells sorted from PBMCs, taken 10 days after the yellow fever booster vaccination. This CDR3 is CASSTQGMAVRCSPLHF. The CDR3 bases are TGTGCCAGCAGCACACAGGGCATGGCCGTTCGGTGTTCACCCCTCCACTTT.